Below, one TCR beta chain is given with its context. The CDR3 has 15 residues. V shed 3 bases, J shed 4 bases, and the junction held 3 bases outside the gene matches. Germline loops: CDR1 MNHEY, CDR2 SMNVEV (reference sequence). TCRdb's copy holds only in-frame clones and misses some; the assay was immunoSEQ multiplex PCR. The table lists more than 50,000 clones, just over 85% of them singletons, with approximately 3% in the top ten. The sample comes from a study of T cells after posttransplantation cyclophosphamide. This receptor was obtained from a man aged 25 to 45 with a blood cancer, CMV-positive, and with a related stem cell donor. The material sequenced was PBMCs. This sequence joins TRBV27 and TRBJ2-2, with 9 bases that match TRBD1. The CDR3 DNA follows: TGTGCCAGCAGTTTTTCGACAGGGGGCACCGGGGAGCTGTTTTTT. This gives the protein CASSFSTGGTGELFF.